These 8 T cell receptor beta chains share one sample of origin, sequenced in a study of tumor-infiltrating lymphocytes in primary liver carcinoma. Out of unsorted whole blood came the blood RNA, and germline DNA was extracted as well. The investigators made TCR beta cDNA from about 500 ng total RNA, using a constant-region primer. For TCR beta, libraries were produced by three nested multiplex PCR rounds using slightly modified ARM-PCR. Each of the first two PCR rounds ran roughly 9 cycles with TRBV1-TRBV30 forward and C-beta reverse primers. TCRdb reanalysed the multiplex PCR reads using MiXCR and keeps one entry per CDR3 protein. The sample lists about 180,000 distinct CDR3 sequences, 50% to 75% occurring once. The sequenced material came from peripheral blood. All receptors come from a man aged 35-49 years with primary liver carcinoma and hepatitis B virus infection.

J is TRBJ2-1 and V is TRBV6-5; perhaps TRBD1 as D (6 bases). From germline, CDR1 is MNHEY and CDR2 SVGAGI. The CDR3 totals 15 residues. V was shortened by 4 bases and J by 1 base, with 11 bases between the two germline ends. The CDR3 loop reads CASSLDSQSYNEQFF. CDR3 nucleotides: TGTGCCAGCAGTTTGGACAGTCAGTCCTACAATGAGCAGTTCTTC.

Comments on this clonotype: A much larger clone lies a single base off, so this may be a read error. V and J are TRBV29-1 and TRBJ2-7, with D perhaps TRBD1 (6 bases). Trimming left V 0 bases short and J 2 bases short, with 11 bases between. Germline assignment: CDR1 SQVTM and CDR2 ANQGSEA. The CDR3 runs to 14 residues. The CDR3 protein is CSVEDRTVAYEQYF. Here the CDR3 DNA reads TGCAGCGTTGAAGACAGGACAGTGGCCTACGAGCAGTACTTC.

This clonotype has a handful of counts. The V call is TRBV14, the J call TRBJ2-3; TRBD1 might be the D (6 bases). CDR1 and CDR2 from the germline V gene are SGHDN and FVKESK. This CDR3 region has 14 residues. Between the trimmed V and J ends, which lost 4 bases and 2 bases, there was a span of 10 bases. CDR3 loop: CASSPRQATDTQYF. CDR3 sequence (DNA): TGTGCCAGCAGCCCCCGACAGGCCACAGATACGCAGTATTTT.

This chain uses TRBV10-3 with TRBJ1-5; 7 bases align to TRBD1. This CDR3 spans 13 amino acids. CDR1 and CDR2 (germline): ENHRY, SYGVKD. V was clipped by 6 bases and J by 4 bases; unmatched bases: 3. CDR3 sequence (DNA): TGTGCCATCAGCCAGGGGGGTAATCAGCCCCAGCATTTT. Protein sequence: CAISQGGNQPQHF.

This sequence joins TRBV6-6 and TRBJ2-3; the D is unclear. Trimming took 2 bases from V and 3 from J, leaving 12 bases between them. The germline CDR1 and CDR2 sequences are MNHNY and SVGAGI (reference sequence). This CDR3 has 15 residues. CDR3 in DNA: TGTGCCAGCAGTTACGCATATAAATCGACAGATACGCAGTATTTT. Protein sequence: CASSYAYKSTDTQYF.

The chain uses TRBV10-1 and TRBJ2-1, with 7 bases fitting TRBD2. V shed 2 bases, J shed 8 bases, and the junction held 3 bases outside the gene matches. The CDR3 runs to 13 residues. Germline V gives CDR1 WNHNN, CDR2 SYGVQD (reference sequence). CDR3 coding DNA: TGCGCCAGCAGTGAGGGACTAGGCGATGAGCAGTTCTTC. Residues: CASSEGLGDEQFF.

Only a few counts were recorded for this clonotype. The CDR3 region is CASSDGTGSAGANVLTF. In DNA, the CDR3 is TGCGCCAGCAGTGATGGGACAGGGAGCGCTGGGGCCAACGTCCTGACTTTC. The chain has TRBV10-2 and TRBJ2-6, with TRBD1 matching over 9 bases. There are 17 residues in the CDR3. The trim removed 3 bases at V and 2 bases at J, leaving 5 bases unmatched. Germline CDR1 reads WSHSY; CDR2 reads SAAADI.

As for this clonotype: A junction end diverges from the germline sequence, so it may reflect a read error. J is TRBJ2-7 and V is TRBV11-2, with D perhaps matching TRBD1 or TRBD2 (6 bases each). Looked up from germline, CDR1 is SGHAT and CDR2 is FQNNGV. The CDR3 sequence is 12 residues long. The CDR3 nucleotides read TGTACCAGCAGTCACAGGGATCGGGGGCAGTATTTC. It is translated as CTSSHRDRGQYF.